The clone carrying this T cell receptor beta chain appeared many times. Antigen unknown. The data belong to a study of neurological immune-mediated disorders. Study-wide results and limits: The study found the most TCR clonal expansion in HTLV-1-associated myelopathy and the least in multiple sclerosis, below healthy controls. The multiple sclerosis repertoire cluster was associated with no clinical or MRI feature.

TCRdb passed the 5' RACE reads through MiXCR, listing each CDR3 protein once. The top ten hold roughly 1.1% of the sample, which has about 82,000 distinct CDR3 sequences, 2% to 3% seen once. 2 million unsorted PBMCs were stored in RNAlater at -80 °C before RNA extraction. The TCR was taken from a woman aged 30 to 39 with multiple sclerosis. Sequenced material: PBMCs.

The CDR3 here is CATSGSSYNEQFF. The CDR3 region has the DNA TGTGCCACCAGCGGGAGCTCCTACAATGAGCAGTTCTTC. The V call is TRBV24-1, the J call TRBJ2-1, with D possibly being TRBD2 (6 bases). Per the germline V gene, CDR1 is KGHDR and CDR2 is SFDVKD. V was cut by 7 bases and J by 0 bases, with 6 bases left in between. CDR3 length: 13 residues.